These 9 T cell receptor beta chains came from one sample sequenced in a study of lymphopenia after photon versus proton radiotherapy. TCRdb keeps only in-frame clones here, not all; method: immunoSEQ multiplex PCR. The sample shows 55,000 to 85,000 clones, under 95% of them seen only once. This specimen was peripheral blood, taken from a patient treated with photon-based radiotherapy. The receptors were gathered from a woman aged 40-49 years with cholangiocarcinoma.

The rearrangement joins TRBV7-9 to TRBJ2-1; D gene ambiguous. The CDR3 is made up of 13 amino acids. With 3 bases removed from V and 1 base from J, the gap between germline ends came to 4 bases. Germline V gives CDR1 SEHNR, CDR2 FQNEAQ (reference sequence). CDR3: CASSLASYNEQFF. The CDR3 DNA is TGTGCCAGCAGCTTGGCGTCCTACAATGAGCAGTTCTTC.

This clone was found a few times. The CDR3 spells CASSVPMGRTTDTQYF. Here the CDR3 DNA reads TGTGCCAGCAGCGTGCCTATGGGACGCACCACAGATACGCAGTATTTT. This chain connects TRBV5-5 to TRBJ2-3, with D perhaps matching TRBD1 or TRBD2 (5 bases each). The V end lost 4 bases, the J end lost 2 bases, and 17 bases lay between the germline ends. Germline CDR1 SGHKS, CDR2 YYEKEE (reference sequence). The CDR3 has 16 amino acids.

V usage is TRBV28 and J usage is TRBJ1-5; possibly TRBD1 for D (6 bases). The V end lost 5 bases, the J end lost 6 bases, and 11 bases lay between the germline ends. This CDR3 contains 13 residues. The germline CDR1 and CDR2 sequences are MDHEN and SYDVKM. Here the CDR3 DNA reads TGTGCCAGCAGTGGTACAGGGAGTCAGCCCCAGCATTTT. Amino acids: CASSGTGSQPQHF. The full variable domain, its missing parts supplied by reference TRBV28 and TRBJ1-5, is DVKVTQSSRYLVKRTGEKVFLECVQDMDHENMFWYRQDPGLGLRLIYFSYDVKMKEKGDIPEGYSVSREKKERFSLILESASTNQTSMYLCASSGTGSQPQHFGDGTRLSIL.

This chain links TRBV14 with TRBJ1-6; D is possibly TRBD1 (6 bases). This CDR3 is built from 18 residues. The V gene lost 4 bases and the J gene lost 7 bases, with 23 bases spanning the gap. Germline V gene sequence: CDR1 SGHDN, CDR2 FVKESK. As DNA, the CDR3 is TGTGCCAGCAGCCGTATGGGACACCCTAGCAGGGGCAATTCACCCCTCCACTTT. Translated, it gives CASSRMGHPSRGNSPLHF.

The DNA for the CDR3 is TGTGCCACTACGACAGTGATGAACACTGAAGCTTTCTTT. Translated, it gives CATTTVMNTEAFF. The chain has TRBV28 and TRBJ1-1, with D perhaps TRBD1 (5 bases). The CDR3 length is 13 residues. Germline-derived CDR1 and CDR2 are MDHEN and SYDVKM. V gave up 10 bases and J gave up 0 bases, with 12 bases separating them.

This chain joins TRBV4-1 and TRBJ2-2; D assignment may be TRBD1 or TRBD2 (7 bases each). Germline CDR1 is MGHRA and CDR2 is YSYEKL. This CDR3 contains 18 residues. Trimming shortened V by 0 bases and J by 2 bases, and 16 bases separated the two germline ends. Written as DNA, the CDR3 is TGCGCCAGCAGCCAAGATGGGGGAGGGGGCGCAAACACCGGGGAGCTGTTTTTT. This encodes CASSQDGGGGANTGELFF.

Only one count was recorded for this clone. The gene calls are TRBV14 and TRBJ2-2, with D unresolved. The germline V gene has CDR1 SGHDN and CDR2 FVKESK. The germline V and J ends were trimmed by 2 bases and 5 bases, with 15 bases remaining between them. CDR3 size: 16 residues. The CDR3 region is CASSQLRLDGTGELFF. In DNA form, the CDR3 reads TGTGCCAGCAGCCAATTAAGACTGGATGGGACCGGGGAGCTGTTTTTT.

This clone occurred a few times. The chain uses TRBV29-1 and TRBJ1-1; no definite D call. Deletions cut 4 bases from V and 7 bases from J, with 13 bases between. Germline lookup yields CDR1 SQVTM and CDR2 ANQGSEA. The CDR3 has 12 amino acids. The DNA for the CDR3 is TGCAGCGTTGTACGATCGATGGGTGAAGCTTTCTTT. It specifies CSVVRSMGEAFF.

This sequence joins TRBV13 and TRBJ2-1; 12 bases agree with TRBD2. CDR1 and CDR2 (germline): PRHDT, FYEKMQ (reference sequence). Trimming at V came to 5 bases and at J to 7 bases, leaving 6 bases not matched to a gene. This CDR3 is 15 amino acids long. As DNA, the CDR3 is TGTGCCAGCAGCCCACTAGCGGGGGGTTATAATGAGCAGTTCTTC. Its translation is CASSPLAGGYNEQFF.